This T cell receptor (beta chain) was recorded in a study of early T cells in non-severe SARS-CoV-2 infection. Regarding the study as a whole: Reliance on VDJdb matching favored anti-spike CD8 responses; private and CD4 specificities were missed.

In its sample, this clonotype was seen many times. Its cognate antigen is unknown. Trimming cost V 2 bases and J 1 base, with 5 bases left between them. The CDR3 is made up of 14 amino acids. CDR1 and CDR2 from the germline V gene are SGHTA and FQGTGA. TCRdb reprocessed the 5' RACE reads via MiXCR and lists one record per CDR3 protein. The table has 70,000 to 85,000 distinct CDR3 sequences, approximately 13% seen once. The sample comprised whole blood. V is TRBV7-3 and J is TRBJ2-2; D unresolved. This receptor was identified in an adult who was a healthcare worker with PCR-confirmed SARS-CoV-2 infection or an uninfected control (not recorded which). The chain's CDR3 is CASSLFRNTGELFF. The CDR3 region has the DNA TGTGCCAGCAGCTTATTCCGGAACACCGGGGAGCTGTTTTTT.